These T cell receptor beta chains were read from a single sample in a study of cytomegalovirus exposure and HLA in healthy donors. The assay was immunoSEQ multiplex PCR, and TCRdb's table has in-frame clones only and misses some. The sample shows approximately 210,000 clones, around 81% of them seen only once. What was sequenced was PBMCs. All receptors come from a woman in her forties or fifties in good health and CMV-seropositive. Both conserved end residues are part of each CDR3. The D gene is left open where the match is weak. Rows give clone size only sometimes, using once, few, many, or a class for an expanded clone.

NA,NA,TRBV5-1,TRBJ2-5,TGCGCCAGCAGCTTGGTCCCCTACCAAGAGACCCAGTACTTC,CASSLVPYQETQYF
few,NA,TRBV19,TRBJ1-1,TGTGCCAGTAGCTTCGGAGGCACTGAAGCTTTCTTT,CASSFGGTEAFF
NA,TRBD1,TRBV30,TRBJ1-2,TGTGCCTGGGGGGGACAGGCGATAGGCTACACCTTC,CAWGGQAIGYTF
once,NA,TRBV5-8,TRBJ1-2,TGTGCCAGCAGCTTGTCAGGGTATGGCTACACCTTC,CASSLSGYGYTF
once,TRBD1,TRBV6-1,TRBJ1-5,TGTGCCAGCAGACCCGGACAGGCCAATCAGCCCCAGCATTTT,CASRPGQANQPQHF
NA,NA,TRBV4-1,TRBJ2-7,TGCGCCAGCAGCCATAAGCGCGGGGACTACGAGCAGTACTTC,CASSHKRGDYEQYF
NA,TRBD1,TRBV6-4,TRBJ1-2,TGTGCCAGCAGCCAACCTAACGACAGGGGGTATAACTATGGCTACACCTTC,CASSQPNDRGYNYGYTF
NA,NA,TRBV4-2,TRBJ2-2,TGTGCCGGCAGCCCTCCATCGGCCAGGCCCGGGGAGCTGTTTTTT,CAGSPPSARPGELFF
few,TRBD2,TRBV6-4,TRBJ2-1,TGTGCCAGCAGTGTGACTAGCGGGGGGGCTGAGGAGCAGTTCTTC,CASSVTSGGAEEQFF
NA,TRBD2,TRBV5-6,TRBJ2-3,TGTGCCAGCAGCTTGCCCGTTCCTAGCGGGTACACAGATACGCAGTATTTT,CASSLPVPSGYTDTQYF
once,NA,TRBV2,TRBJ1-2,TGTGCCAGCAGGGGAGGGCTGGTTAGGGTCTACACCTTC,CASRGGLVRVYTF
NA,NA,TRBV19,TRBJ1-5,TGTGCCAGTAGTATAGAAGGCGAAGGGGTGGACAATCAGCCCCAGCATTTT,CASSIEGEGVDNQPQHF
NA,TRBD1,TRBV18,TRBJ1-1,TGTGCCAGCTCACGACCCCAGGGGGTGAACACTGAAGCTTTCTTT,CASSRPQGVNTEAFF
few,NA,TRBV4-3,TRBJ1-5,TGCGCCAGCAGCCAAGATACAGGGTGGAATCAGCCCCAGCATTTT,CASSQDTGWNQPQHF
NA,TRBD1,TRBV6-1,TRBJ1-1,TGTGCCAGCAATTGGGAACAGGGGTCTGAAGCTTTCTTT,CASNWEQGSEAFF
NA,NA,TRBV6-5,TRBJ1-2,TGTGCCAGCAGTGAAGTGGCCGGCTACACCTTC,CASSEVAGYTF
NA,TRBD1,TRBV4-2,TRBJ1-2,TGTGCCAGCAGCCAGCCAGGACAGGGAGTCTATGGCTACACCTTC,CASSQPGQGVYGYTF
NA,NA,TRBV2,TRBJ2-1,TGTGCCAGCAGTGACCGACACGAATCCAATGAGCAGTTCTTC,CASSDRHESNEQFF
NA,NA,TRBV7-6,TRBJ2-3,TGTGCCAGCAGCTTAGGGGCCAGCACAGATACGCAGTATTTT,CASSLGASTDTQYF
NA,NA,TRBV18,TRBJ1-6,TGTGCCAGCTCACCCAGGGATTCACCCCTCCACTTT,CASSPRDSPLHF
NA,NA,TRBV4-1,TRBJ1-3,TGCGCCAGCAGCCAAGTATTCCGAAACACCATATATTTT,CASSQVFRNTIYF
NA,NA,TRBV9,TRBJ1-1,TGTGCCAGCAGCGTAGGGGCCGGCTACACTGAAGCTTTCTTT,CASSVGAGYTEAFF
NA,NA,TRBV7-6,TRBJ2-5,TGTGCCAGCAGCCCGAACAGGGGGGGGACGGAGACCCAGTACTTC,CASSPNRGGTETQYF
NA,NA,TRBV12-5,TRBJ1-2,TGTGCTAGTGGCTCCGGGTCAGGGTTAAACTATGGCTACACCTTC,CASGSGSGLNYGYTF